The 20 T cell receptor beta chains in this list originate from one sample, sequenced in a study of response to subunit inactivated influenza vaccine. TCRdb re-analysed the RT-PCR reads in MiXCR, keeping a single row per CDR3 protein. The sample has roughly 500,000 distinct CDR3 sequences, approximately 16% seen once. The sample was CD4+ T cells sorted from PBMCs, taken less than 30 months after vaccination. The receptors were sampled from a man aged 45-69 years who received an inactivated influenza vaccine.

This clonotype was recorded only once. The CDR3 loop is CASSPDRVRSQEFF. CDR3 DNA: TGTGCCAGCTCACCTGACAGGGTGAGGTCTCAAGAGTTCTTC. The chain is built from TRBV18 and TRBJ2-1, with TRBD1 matching over 7 bases. This CDR3 comprises 14 residues. V gave up 3 bases and J gave up 14 bases; unmatched junction bases: 13. CDR1 and CDR2 from the germline V gene are KGHSH and LQKENI.

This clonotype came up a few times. CDR3 nucleotide sequence: TGTGCCACCAGTGGCCGGGACAGCTCGCTGGAGACCCAGTACTTC. Protein sequence: CATSGRDSSLETQYF. The chain uses TRBV24-1 and TRBJ2-5, with 7 bases matching TRBD1. Trimming removed 5 bases from V and 5 bases from J; junction bases left unmatched: 10. Germline loops: CDR1 KGHDR, CDR2 SFDVKD. The CDR3 sequence is 15 residues long.

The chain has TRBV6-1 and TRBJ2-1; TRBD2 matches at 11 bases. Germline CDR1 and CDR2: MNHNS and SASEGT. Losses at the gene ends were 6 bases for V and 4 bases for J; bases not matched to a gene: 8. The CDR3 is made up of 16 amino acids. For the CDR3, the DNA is TGTGCCAGCAGGTCGACTAGCGGGATCTTTTACAATGAGCAGTTCTTC. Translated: CASRSTSGIFYNEQFF.

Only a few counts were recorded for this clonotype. For the CDR3, the DNA is TGTGCCAGCAGCCCCTCCCTAGGGGAGACCCCTGGGGCCTACAATGAGCAGTTCTTC. Amino acid sequence: CASSPSLGETPGAYNEQFF. J is TRBJ2-1 and V is TRBV3-1, with D perhaps assigned TRBD1 or TRBD2 (5 bases each). Germline V CDR1 and CDR2: LGHDT, YNNKEL (reference sequence). V was trimmed by 4 bases and J by 2 bases, leaving 24 bases between them. The CDR3 sequence is 19 residues long.

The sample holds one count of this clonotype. For the CDR3, the DNA is TGTGCCAGCAGCGTAGGGGTCGGGAGCTCCTACGAGCAGTACTTC. Residues: CASSVGVGSSYEQYF. The V gene is TRBV9, the J gene TRBJ2-7, with D tentatively TRBD2 (6 bases). This CDR3 has 15 residues. V was pared by 0 bases and J by 0 bases, with 10 bases between. CDR1 is SGDLS and CDR2 is YYNGEE in the germline V gene.

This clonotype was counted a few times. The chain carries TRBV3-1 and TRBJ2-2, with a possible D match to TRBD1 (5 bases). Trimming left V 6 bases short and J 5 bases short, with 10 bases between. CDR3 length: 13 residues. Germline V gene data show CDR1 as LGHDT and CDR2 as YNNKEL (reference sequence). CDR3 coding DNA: TGTGCCAGCAGTCGACAGACTACCGGGGAGCTGTTTTTT. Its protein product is CASSRQTTGELFF. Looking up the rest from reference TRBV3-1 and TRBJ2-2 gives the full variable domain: DTAVSQTPKYLVTQMGNDKSIKCEQNLGHDTMYWYKQDSKKFLKIMFSYNNKELIINETVPNRFSPKSPDKAHLNLHINSLELGDSAVYFCASSRQTTGELFFGEGSRLTVL.

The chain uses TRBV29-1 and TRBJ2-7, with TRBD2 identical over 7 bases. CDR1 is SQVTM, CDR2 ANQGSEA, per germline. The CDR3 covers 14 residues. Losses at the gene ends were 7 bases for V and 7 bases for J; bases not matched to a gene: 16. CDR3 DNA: TGCAGCGCCCAAGAGATGCTAGCGGCGGGGGAGCAGTACTTC. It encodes CSAQEMLAAGEQYF.

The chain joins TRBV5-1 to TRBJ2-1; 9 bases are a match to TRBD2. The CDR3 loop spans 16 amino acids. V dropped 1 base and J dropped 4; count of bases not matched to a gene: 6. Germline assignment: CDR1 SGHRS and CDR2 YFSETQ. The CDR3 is CASSLLASGAYNEQFF. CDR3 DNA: TGCGCCAGCAGCTTGCTGGCTAGCGGGGCATACAATGAGCAGTTCTTC.

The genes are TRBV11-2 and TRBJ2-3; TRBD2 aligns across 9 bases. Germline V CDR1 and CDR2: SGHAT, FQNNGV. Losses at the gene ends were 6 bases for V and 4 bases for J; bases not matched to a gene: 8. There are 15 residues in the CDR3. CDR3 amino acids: CASRPSGGLSDTQYF. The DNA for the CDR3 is TGTGCCAGCAGGCCCAGCGGGGGGTTGTCAGATACGCAGTATTTT.

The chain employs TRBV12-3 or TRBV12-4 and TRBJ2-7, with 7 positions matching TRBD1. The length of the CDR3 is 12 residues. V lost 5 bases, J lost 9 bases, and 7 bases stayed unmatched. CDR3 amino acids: CASSNRDSLQYF. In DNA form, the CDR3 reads TGTGCCAGCAGTAACCGGGACAGCCTGCAGTACTTC.

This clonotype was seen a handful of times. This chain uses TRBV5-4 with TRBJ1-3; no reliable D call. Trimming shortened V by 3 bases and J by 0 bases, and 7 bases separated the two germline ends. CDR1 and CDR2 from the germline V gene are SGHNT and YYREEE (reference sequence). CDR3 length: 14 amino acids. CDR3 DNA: TGTGCCAGCAGCTACGAGGGCTCTGGAAACACCATATATTTT. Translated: CASSYEGSGNTIYF. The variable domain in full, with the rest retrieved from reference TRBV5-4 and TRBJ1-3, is ETGVTQSPTHLIKTRGQQVTLRCSSQSGHNTVSWYQQALGQGPQFIFQYYREEENGRGNFPPRFSGLQFPNYSSELNVNALELDDSALYLCASSYEGSGNTIYFGEGSWLTVV.

CDR3: CASSSLAGALGEQFF. Written as DNA, the CDR3 is TGCGCCAGCAGCTCCCTAGCGGGAGCCCTAGGTGAGCAGTTCTTC. This sequence joins TRBV5-1 and TRBJ2-1; 10 positions agree with TRBD2. This CDR3 has 15 residues. The V and J ends lost 3 bases and 9 bases, in that order; junction bases with no gene match: 9. Germline V CDR1 and CDR2: SGHRS, YFSETQ.

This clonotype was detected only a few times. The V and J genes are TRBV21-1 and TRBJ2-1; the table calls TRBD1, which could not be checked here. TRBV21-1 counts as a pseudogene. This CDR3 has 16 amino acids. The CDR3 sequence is CASSKVGGAVYNEQFF. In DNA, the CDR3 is TGTGCCAGCAGCAAAGTGGGGGGGGCGGTCTACAATGAGCAGTTCTTC.

CDR3 in DNA: TGTGCCAGCAAACTAGCGGGAGTTGGAGGACAGACCCAGTACTTC. Translated, it gives CASKLAGVGGQTQYF. The chain uses TRBV12-3 or TRBV12-4 and TRBJ2-5; the match to TRBD2 covers 11 bases. This CDR3 is 15 amino acids long. V was pared by 7 bases and J by 6 bases, with 10 bases of the junction left unmatched.

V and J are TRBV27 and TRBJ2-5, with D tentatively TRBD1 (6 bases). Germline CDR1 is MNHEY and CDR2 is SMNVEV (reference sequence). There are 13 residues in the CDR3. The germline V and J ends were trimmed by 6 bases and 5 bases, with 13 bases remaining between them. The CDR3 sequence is CASSRYRAETQYF. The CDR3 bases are TGTGCCAGCAGCCGCTACAGGGCTGAGACCCAGTACTTC.

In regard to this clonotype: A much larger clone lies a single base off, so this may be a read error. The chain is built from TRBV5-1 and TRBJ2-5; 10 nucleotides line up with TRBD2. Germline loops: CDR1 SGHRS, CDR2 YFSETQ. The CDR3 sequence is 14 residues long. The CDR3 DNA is TGCGCCGGCAGCTCGACTAGCGGGCAAGAGACCCAGTACTTC. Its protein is CAGSSTSGQETQYF.

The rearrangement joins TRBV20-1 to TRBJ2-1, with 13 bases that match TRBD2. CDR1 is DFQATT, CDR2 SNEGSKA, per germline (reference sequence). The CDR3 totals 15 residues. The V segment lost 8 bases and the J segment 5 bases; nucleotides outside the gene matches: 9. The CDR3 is CSTRTSGRGDNEQFF. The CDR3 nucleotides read TGCAGTACGAGGACTAGCGGGAGAGGGGACAATGAGCAGTTCTTC.

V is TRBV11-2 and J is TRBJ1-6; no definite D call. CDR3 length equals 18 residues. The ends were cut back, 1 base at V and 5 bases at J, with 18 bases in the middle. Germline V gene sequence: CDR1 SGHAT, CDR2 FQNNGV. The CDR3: CASSLVLLRGLDNSPLHF. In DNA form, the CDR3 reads TGTGCCAGCAGCTTAGTTCTCTTACGAGGCTTGGATAATTCACCCCTCCACTTT.

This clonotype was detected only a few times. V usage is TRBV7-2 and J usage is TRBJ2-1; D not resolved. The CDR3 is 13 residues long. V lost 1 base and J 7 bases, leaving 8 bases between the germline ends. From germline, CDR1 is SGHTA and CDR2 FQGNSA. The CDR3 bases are TGTGCCAGCAGCTTAGGGGTTGGGAATGAGCAGTTCTTC. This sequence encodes CASSLGVGNEQFF.

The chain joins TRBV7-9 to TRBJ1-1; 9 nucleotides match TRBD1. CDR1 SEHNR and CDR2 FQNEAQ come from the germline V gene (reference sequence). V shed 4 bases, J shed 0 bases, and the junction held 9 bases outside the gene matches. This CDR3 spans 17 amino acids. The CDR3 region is CASSSPPGTGMNTEAFF. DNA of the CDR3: TGTGCCAGCAGCTCCCCTCCCGGGACAGGGATGAACACTGAAGCTTTCTTT.